This entry concerns a single T cell receptor beta chain. This specimen comes from a study of blood T cell repertoires in COVID-19. In the study overall: In each case, the material was cDNA or gDNA derived from T cells, B-cell-depleted T cells, or PBMCs.

Source study methods: By means of reference gene primer amplification, nucleated cell counts were estimated. Profiled with immunoSEQ multiplex PCR; TCRdb holds only in-frame clones, not every one. The DNA was the basis for D and trimming; V, J and clone size are from that table. This table holds about 26,000 clones, 80% to 90% found once. The CDR3 contains 11 residues. Trimming pared 1 base from V and 7 bases from J, leaving 5 bases between. The V gene's germline CDR1 is MNHEY and CDR2 SVGAGI. This receptor was identified in a human donor in a cohort sampled during active COVID-19. J is TRBJ2-7 and V is TRBV6-5; D remains unclear. Sequenced material: peripheral blood. The CDR3 sequence: CASSYLIEQYF. CDR3 sequence (DNA): TGTGCCAGCAGTTACTTAATAGAGCAGTACTTC.